This TCR beta chain was sequenced in a study of identical twins. TCRdb re-derived calls from the 5' RACE reads in MiXCR, one entry per CDR3 protein. The sample lists 400,000 to 650,000 distinct CDR3 sequences, roughly 21% occurring once. Study-level results: Memory repertoires lacked the insertion deficit that abundant cord blood beta clonotypes showed.

V was pared by 6 bases and J by 5 bases, with 9 bases of the junction left unmatched. The CDR3 contains 14 residues. Germline V gene sequence: CDR1 DFQATT, CDR2 SNEGSKA (reference sequence). Turning to this clonotype: Its antigen is not known.

These data were likewise used in another study, on T cells expressing NK-cell markers. According to that study: Of the CD8+ T cells in about 6 donors, about 1.0-7.0% belonged to dominant NKG2C+ clonotypes. Expanded NKG2C+ T cell clones had unclear HCMV specificity.

This chain joins TRBV20-1 and TRBJ2-3, with TRBD2 matching over 9 bases. Sequenced material: CD4+ T cells sorted from blood. This TCR derives from a woman under 30 in good health. DNA of the CDR3: TGCAGTGCGGGGGTAGCGGGAGCTAAAGATACGCAGTATTTT. Encoded protein: CSAGVAGAKDTQYF.